These 32 T cell receptor beta chains were all obtained from the same sample, sequenced in a study of blood T cells in healthy people across ages. A second PCR of about 7 to 11 cycles used a sample-barcoded 5' primer and a J-beta primer mix. TCRdb re-called the 5' RACE reads through MiXCR, storing one row per CDR3 protein. The sample contains a few hundred thousand distinct CDR3 sequences, roughly a quarter of which appear only once. The same sample was also studied in work on T cells of mothers and their children.

Sequenced material: blood. The origin of the receptors is a boy younger than 10 in good health.

This chain connects TRBV3-1 to TRBJ1-6; maybe TRBD1 (6 bases). This CDR3 is 15 amino acids long. Trimming pared 5 bases from V and 7 bases from J, leaving 15 bases between. The V gene's germline CDR1 is LGHDT and CDR2 YNNKEL (reference sequence). The CDR3 loop reads CASSFHGQLNSPLHF. CDR3 nucleotide sequence: TGTGCCAGCAGCTTCCATGGACAGCTAAATTCACCCCTCCACTTT.

This clonotype has more than one count but fewer than ten. One junction end disagrees with the germline gene, perhaps due to a read error. The chain links TRBV7-7 to TRBJ2-5; no clear D. The CDR3 is 15 residues long. In germline, CDR1 is SSHAT, CDR2 FNYEAQ (reference sequence). The CDR3 region is CASSHRVGISETQYF. Here the CDR3 DNA reads TGTGCTAGCAGCCACCGGGTGGGGATTTCAGAGACCCAGTACTTC.

This clonotype was seen more than once but under ten times. This chain joins TRBV27 and TRBJ2-1, with D maybe TRBD2 (6 bases). The CDR3 extends over 15 amino acids. The V gene lost 2 bases and the J gene lost 6 bases, with 14 bases spanning the gap. Germline-derived CDR1 and CDR2 are MNHEY and SMNVEV (reference sequence). The CDR3 region is CASSLGSGVPNEQFF. The CDR3 coding sequence is TGTGCCAGCAGTTTAGGGTCGGGAGTCCCCAATGAGCAGTTCTTC.

This clonotype was found many times. The CDR3, as DNA: TGTGCCAGCAGTCCGCTTTATGGCTACACCTTC. Its translation: CASSPLYGYTF. The chain employs TRBV6-2 or TRBV6-3 and TRBJ1-2; D is undetermined. The V end lost 5 bases, the J end lost 5 bases, and 6 bases lay between the germline ends. This CDR3 comprises 11 residues. Germline V lookup: CDR1 MNHEY, CDR2 SVGEGT.

The chain links TRBV4-2 to TRBJ1-4; D is uncertain. CDR3 length: 15 residues. CDR1 LGHNA and CDR2 YNFKEQ come from the germline V gene. Trimming left V 1 base short and J 10 bases short, with 16 bases between. DNA of the CDR3: TGTGCCAGCAGCCAAGCCCAGGACCAGTCAGGAAAACTGTTTTTT. It is translated as CASSQAQDQSGKLFF.

This clonotype was recorded a few times. The V and J genes are TRBV20-1 and TRBJ2-3; TRBD1 matches at 7 bases. V shed 3 bases and J 2 bases; nucleotides not matched to a gene: 8. The CDR3 loop spans 15 amino acids. Germline loops: CDR1 DFQATT, CDR2 SNEGSKA (reference sequence). The CDR3 loop is CSASSPGGHTDTQYF. DNA for the CDR3: TGCAGTGCTAGCTCTCCAGGGGGACACACAGATACGCAGTATTTT.

This clonotype was counted a few times. The V and J genes are TRBV20-1 and TRBJ1-1, with D perhaps matching TRBD1 (6 bases). The germline V and J ends were trimmed by 5 bases and 4 bases, with 14 bases remaining between them. The CDR3 loop spans 13 amino acids. The germline gives CDR1 DFQATT, CDR2 SNEGSKA (reference sequence). CDR3 DNA: TGCAGTGCTTTACAGGGAAGGGGCACTGAAGCTTTCTTT. Encoded protein: CSALQGRGTEAFF.

The chain joins TRBV10-1 to TRBJ2-1; 15 nucleotides line up with TRBD2. Germline CDR1 is WNHNN and CDR2 is SYGVQD (reference sequence). This CDR3 region has 17 residues. V was clipped by 0 bases and J by 6 bases; unmatched bases: 3. In DNA, the CDR3 is TGCGCCAGCAGTGAGTCTTTGGGACTAGCGGGGGGCAATGAGCAGTTCTTC. Translating it yields CASSESLGLAGGNEQFF.

This clonotype was detected a few times. The rearrangement uses TRBV11-2 and TRBJ2-5; D remains unclear. Germline CDR1 SGHAT, CDR2 FQNNGV. V lost 2 bases to trimming and J lost 5 bases, with 21 bases between them. The CDR3 is made up of 17 amino acids. The CDR3 coding sequence is TGTGCCAGCAGCTTAAAGCGACCCGCAAGCGTTGGGGAGACCCAGTACTTC. It is translated as CASSLKRPASVGETQYF.

The chain joins TRBV30 to TRBJ2-2, with no clear D. The CDR3 runs to 13 residues. CDR1 and CDR2 from the germline V gene are GTSNPN and SVGIG (reference sequence). V shed 3 bases and J shed 4 bases, with 9 bases lying between them. Here the CDR3 DNA reads TGTGCCTGGAGCCCCGGGCCCACCGGGGAGCTGTTTTTT. Encoded protein: CAWSPGPTGELFF.

This clonotype was observed once. The chain couples TRBV28 to TRBJ1-5; 8 bases align to TRBD1. CDR3 size: 15 residues. Per germline, CDR1 MDHEN and CDR2 SYDVKM. V gave up 4 bases and J gave up 9 bases; unmatched junction bases: 11. CDR3 region: CASSSDRASYLPQHF. In DNA form, the CDR3 reads TGTGCCAGCAGTTCGGACAGGGCAAGTTACCTGCCCCAGCATTTT. Supplemented by reference TRBV28 and TRBJ1-5, the full variable domain reads DVKVTQSSRYLVKRTGEKVFLECVQDMDHENMFWYRQDPGLGLRLIYFSYDVKMKEKGDIPEGYSVSREKKERFSLILESASTNQTSMYLCASSSDRASYLPQHFGDGTRLSIL.

This rearrangement joins TRBV11-2 to TRBJ2-5; 13 bases agree with TRBD2. Germline lookup yields CDR1 SGHAT and CDR2 FQNNGV. This CDR3 comprises 17 residues. J lost 2 bases, V lost 3 bases, and 6 bases had no gene match. The CDR3 loop is CASSFPGLAGDQETQYF. CDR3 bases: TGTGCCAGCAGCTTCCCCGGACTAGCGGGGGATCAAGAGACCCAGTACTTC.

This clonotype was seen a few times. The CDR3 sequence is CSAGQGNTGELFF. As DNA, the CDR3 is TGCAGTGCGGGCCAGGGGAACACCGGGGAGCTGTTTTTT. The chain has TRBV20-1 and TRBJ2-2; possibly TRBD1 for D (5 bases). This CDR3 region has 13 residues. Germline V gives CDR1 DFQATT, CDR2 SNEGSKA (reference sequence). Trimming took off 6 bases at V and 1 base at J, with 9 bases between the two ends.

This clonotype was observed a single time. This chain connects TRBV7-8 to TRBJ2-7; unclear D gene. Trimming shortened V by 0 bases and J by 4 bases, and 7 bases separated the two germline ends. This CDR3 has 13 residues. CDR1 is SGHVS and CDR2 is FQNEAQ in the germline V gene. Here the CDR3 DNA reads TGTGCCAGCAGCTTAGCGCGGCAGTACGAGCAGTACTTC. Residues: CASSLARQYEQYF.

This chain uses TRBV20-1 with TRBJ2-7; 8 bases agree with TRBD1. CDR1 is DFQATT and CDR2 is SNEGSKA in the germline V gene (reference sequence). The CDR3 consists of 11 residues. The junction had 1 base not matched to a gene; V was cut back by 3 bases and J by 6 bases. CDR3 amino acids: CSARTGAEQYF. The DNA of the CDR3 is TGCAGTGCTAGGACAGGGGCCGAGCAGTACTTC.

The chain employs TRBV4-3 and TRBJ1-2; D unresolved. Germline CDR1 reads LGHNA; CDR2 reads YSLEER. V shed 1 base and J shed 3 bases, with 12 bases lying between them. CDR3 length: 15 amino acids. CDR3 amino acids: CASSQVRGVDYGYTF. CDR3 DNA: TGCGCCAGCAGCCAAGTACGGGGAGTGGACTATGGCTACACCTTC.

The chain employs TRBV6-1 and TRBJ1-6, with no clear D. Germline V gives CDR1 MNHNS, CDR2 SASEGT. Trimming took off 7 bases at V and 8 bases at J, with 9 bases between the two ends. CDR3 length: 12 residues. The CDR3 nucleotides are TGTGCCAGCACTCAGCCAGATTCACCCCTCCACTTT. It is translated as CASTQPDSPLHF.

This clonotype was found a few times. The rearrangement joins TRBV2 to TRBJ2-6; 7 bases align to TRBD2. The CDR3 runs 15 residues. V shed 7 bases, J shed 5 bases, and the junction held 8 bases outside the gene matches. Germline assignment: CDR1 SNHLY and CDR2 FYNNEI. The CDR3 DNA reads as TGTGCCAGCACGCGGGGGTGGGAAAGGGCCAACGTCCTGACTTTC. Amino acids: CASTRGWERANVLTF.

This clonotype has just a few counts. CDR3 protein: CSARDGGGAGNEQFF. Written as DNA, the CDR3 is TGCAGTGCTAGAGACGGCGGGGGGGCGGGGAATGAGCAGTTCTTC. V is TRBV20-1 and J is TRBJ2-1, with 9 bases aligning to TRBD2. This CDR3 has 15 amino acids. CDR1 DFQATT and CDR2 SNEGSKA come from the germline V gene (reference sequence). The V and J ends lost 0 bases and 7 bases, in that order; junction bases with no gene match: 7.

The V and J genes are TRBV10-3 and TRBJ2-1; no clear D gene. Germline loops: CDR1 ENHRY, CDR2 SYGVKD. The V end was cut by 3 bases, the J end by 4 bases, with 4 bases between. This CDR3 is 12 amino acids long. The DNA of the CDR3 is TGTGCCATCAGTGACAGATACAATGAGCAGTTCTTC. Amino acids: CAISDRYNEQFF.

This clonotype turned up a few times. The chain employs TRBV15 and TRBJ2-5; D is perhaps TRBD2 (7 bases). The DNA end is more similar to TRBJ2-7, so the J call may be wrong. This CDR3 is built from 15 residues. Germline-derived CDR1 and CDR2 are LNHNV and YYDKDF (reference sequence). The CDR3 nucleotides are TGTGCCACCAGCAGAGCTCGGGGGGCCTTTTACGAGCAGTACTTC. Amino acids: CATSRARGAFYEQYF.

The CDR3, as DNA: TGTGCCAGCAGCCCTACAGGGGACCAAGAGACCCAGTACTTC. This gives the protein CASSPTGDQETQYF. The chain uses TRBV7-8 and TRBJ2-5; TRBD1 agrees at 7 bases. V lost 5 bases to trimming and J lost 0 bases; unmatched junction nucleotides: 3. CDR3 length: 14 residues. Germline V gene data show CDR1 as SGHVS and CDR2 as FQNEAQ.

The rearrangement joins TRBV7-7 to TRBJ2-2, with a possible D match to TRBD1 (5 bases). Per the germline V gene, CDR1 is SSHAT and CDR2 is FNYEAQ (reference sequence). V was pared by 5 bases and J by 2 bases, with 12 bases between. CDR3 size: 15 residues. The CDR3 region has the DNA TGTGCCAGCAGCCCTCGGACACATAACACCGGGGAGCTGTTTTTT. Its protein product is CASSPRTHNTGELFF.

The chain employs TRBV9 and TRBJ2-5, with 7 bases matching TRBD2. V lost 3 bases, J lost 3 bases, and 5 bases stayed unmatched. Germline V lookup: CDR1 SGDLS, CDR2 YYNGEE. The CDR3 runs to 14 residues. The CDR3 coding sequence is TGTGCCAGCAGCGGGACCGCGGGGGAAGAGACCCAGTACTTC. Its translation is CASSGTAGEETQYF.

V is TRBV7-8 and J is TRBJ2-1, with D possibly called TRBD1 or TRBD2 (5 bases each). The CDR3 sequence is 15 residues long. Germline CDR1 reads SGHVS; CDR2 reads FQNEAQ. V lost 2 bases to trimming and J lost 7 bases, with 15 bases between them. CDR3 in DNA: TGTGCCAGCAGCTTAAGACGGGGCTGGGGAAATGAGCAGTTCTTC. Translating it yields CASSLRRGWGNEQFF.

The rearrangement links TRBV7-3 to TRBJ2-1; possibly TRBD2 for D (6 bases). CDR1 SGHTA and CDR2 FQGTGA come from the germline V gene. This CDR3 comprises 14 residues. V lost 2 bases, J lost 9 bases, and 14 bases lay in between. This chain's CDR3 is CASSLSGSTPEQFF. The CDR3, as DNA: TGTGCCAGCAGCTTATCCGGGAGCACCCCTGAGCAGTTCTTC.

The V and J genes are TRBV7-2 and TRBJ2-7; TRBD2 might be the D (5 bases). The J call may be in error: the DNA end matches TRBJ2-5 better. The CDR3 totals 14 residues. The germline V gene has CDR1 SGHTA and CDR2 FQGNSA. CDR3 sequence (DNA): TGTGCCAGCAGCCCACTTGGAGGAAGGGAGACCCAGTACTTC. Its protein is CASSPLGGRETQYF.

The chain is built from TRBV20-1 and TRBJ2-3; 7 bases line up with TRBD1. The J segment lost 2 bases and the V segment lost 5 bases, leaving 4 bases of the junction unmatched. CDR3 length: 13 residues. Germline lookup yields CDR1 DFQATT and CDR2 SNEGSKA (reference sequence). CDR3 protein: CSASDRYTDTQYF. The CDR3 DNA is TGCAGTGCTTCGGACAGGTACACAGATACGCAGTATTTT.

The V and J genes are TRBV10-3 and TRBJ2-5; D is possibly TRBD2 (6 bases). V was clipped by 0 bases and J by 11 bases, with 13 bases between them. The CDR3 loop spans 13 amino acids. The germline V gene has CDR1 ENHRY and CDR2 SYGVKD. This CDR3 reads CAISESSGSEQYF. Written as DNA, the CDR3 is TGTGCCATCAGTGAGTCTAGCGGCTCAGAGCAGTACTTC.

The chain combines TRBV5-1 with TRBJ2-7; 8 bases fit TRBD1. V lost 4 bases to trimming and J lost 3 bases; unmatched junction nucleotides: 6. Germline lookup yields CDR1 SGHRS and CDR2 YFSETQ. There are 14 residues in the CDR3. CDR3 residues: CASSLRGPNYEQYF. Here the CDR3 DNA reads TGCGCCAGCAGCCTCAGGGGGCCGAACTACGAGCAGTACTTC.

The chain employs TRBV10-3 and TRBJ1-4; TRBD1 might be the D (5 bases). The germline V gene encodes CDR1 ENHRY and CDR2 SYGVKD. The CDR3 is 13 amino acids. Trimming removed 5 bases from V and 8 bases from J, with 12 bases in between. The CDR3 DNA sequence: TGTGCCATCAGTCGGGGGTTCGAGGAAAAACTGTTTTTT. This sequence encodes CAISRGFEEKLFF.

This rearrangement joins TRBV10-3 to TRBJ2-5, with D possibly being TRBD1 (6 bases). The germline V gene has CDR1 ENHRY and CDR2 SYGVKD. The ends were cut back, 3 bases at V and 2 bases at J, with 10 bases in the middle. CDR3 size: 14 residues. The DNA of the CDR3 is TGTGCCATCAGTGACCGCGACAGGCAAGAGACCCAGTACTTC. Amino acids: CAISDRDRQETQYF.